This T cell receptor beta chain was retrieved from a study of blood T cell repertoires in COVID-19 (dated by TCRdb to 2018 to 2021). For the wider study: Samples covering the acute and convalescent phases of COVID-19 were provided by collaborators in the United States, Italy and Spain. The prospective study material was composed of cDNA or gDNA derived from T cells, B-cell-depleted T cells, or PBMCs. Deeply sampled blood TCRbeta repertoires from subjects exposed to, actively infected with, or recovered from COVID-19 were included in the dataset. Where HLA class I and class II types were available, the types were taken from metadata supplied by the sample provider, not from assay-based typing. A de-identified subject ID, COVID-19 status, age in years and sex were almost always included in the sample metadata. Samples came from the ongoing ImmuneRACE study (first 160 participants) plus 1,254 subjects from 6 global collaborators. A freely available public database, intended as a resource for researchers studying the immune response to SARS-CoV-2, is where the repertoires were released.

Enrolling through a virtual design, the prospective study's participants ranged in age from roughly 18 to 90 years and lived across 24 United States geographic areas. In the prospective study, cohorts were assigned on the basis of participant-reported clinical history obtained from a screening survey and a study questionnaire. ImmuneRACE Cohort 3 recovered participants were defined by two consecutive negative NP/OP PCR tests, healthcare professional clearance, or symptom resolution. In the prospective study, whole blood, serum and a nasopharyngeal or oropharyngeal swab were collected from each participant by mobile phlebotomists. Over an approximately 2-month period, participants in the prospective study had the option of providing additional blood draws and questionnaires. Before DNA extraction, blood samples from the prospective study were shipped at room temperature or frozen. From V the trimming removes 0 bases and from J it removes 7 bases, while the gene matches leave 8 bases of the junction unaccounted for. Via the germline V gene, CDR1 is MNHEY and CDR2 SVGAGI. CDR3 length: 16 amino acids, cysteine to phenylalanine. The read is trimmed to its CDR3 DNA, 48 bases read in frame from base 1.

Findings and caveats that apply to the study as a whole: The quantity of clinical and demographic metadata differed by source and by participant and was supplied without curation.

The immunoSEQ Assay, a bias-controlled multiplex PCR, was used to amplify TCRbeta CDR3 regions from genomic DNA. Regarding the original processing steps: Nucleated cell counts per sample were estimated from amplification of reference gene primers within the assay. To quantify the absolute abundance of each unique TCRbeta CDR3 rearrangement, sequence reads were collapsed and filtered. For each sample, productive Simpson clonality was calculated by taking the square root of Simpson's diversity index across productive rearrangements. TCRdb provides this immuneACCESS table in a form limited to in-frame rearrangements. Some clones are lacking; in checked studies, under half of them reflect an unresolved V gene, and why the rest are absent is not known. V and J calls and clone size are copied from that table; D and trimming were computed from the DNA. This sample lists roughly 310,000 clones; roughly 90% were detected once. The ten largest clonotypes hold 2% to 3% of the sample.

A note on this clone: The antigen it recognizes is unknown. The record has no base qualities; no much larger clone is one base away.

This sequence was found in a man aged 55-75 years who had recovered from COVID-19. The chain is encoded by TRBV6-5 joined to TRBJ2-4, with 8 bases aligning to TRBD2. The sample comprised PBMCs or T cells enriched from blood (not recorded which). The sequenced DNA: TGTGCCAGCAGTTACTCGCCAAGCGGGGGAGGTAACATTCAGTACTTC. Its translation reads: CASSYSPSGGGNIQYF.